The 8 T cell receptor beta chains below all came from one sample that was sequenced in a study of breast tumors, draining lymph nodes, adjacent tissues. Breast cancer patients provided tissue from their axillary draining lymph nodes. Each CDR3 protein is one row after TCRdb ran MiXCR on the multiplex PCR reads. Among some 130,000 distinct CDR3 sequences listed, around 20% were seen once. Source material: axillary lymph node tissue. All receptors come from a female donor with breast cancer. Some clones in this sample may be carry-over from other donors' samples.

The chain couples TRBV9 to TRBJ2-4, with 14 bases aligning to TRBD2. Looked up from germline, CDR1 is SGDLS and CDR2 is YYNGEE. This CDR3 has 18 amino acids. The junction had 7 bases not matched to a gene; V was cut back by 3 bases and J by 2 bases. The CDR3 sequence: CASSAGTSGSVSKNIQYF. CDR3 coding DNA: TGTGCCAGCAGCGCCGGGACTAGCGGGAGTGTTTCCAAAAACATTCAGTACTTC.

The chain links TRBV6-5 to TRBJ2-7, with 9 positions matching TRBD2. The CDR3 covers 14 residues. V trimming: 6 bases; J trimming: 5 bases; junction bases outside the gene matches: 8. Germline CDR1 and CDR2: MNHEY and SVGAGI. CDR3 DNA sequence: TGTGCCAGCAGCTTCCTTAGCGGGAGCCACGAGCAGTACTTC. Its protein is CASSFLSGSHEQYF.

This clonotype was seen ten or more times. V and J are TRBV20-1 and TRBJ2-5; 9 nucleotides line up with TRBD2. The length of the CDR3 is 15 residues. Unmatched junction bases numbered 6, after V lost 3 bases and J lost 1 base. Germline V gene sequence: CDR1 DFQATT, CDR2 SNEGSKA (reference sequence). The CDR3 spells CSASDSGRIQETQYF. The CDR3, as DNA: TGCAGTGCTAGTGATAGCGGGAGAATCCAAGAGACCCAGTACTTC.

This clonotype was seen at least ten times. The genes are TRBV6-2 or TRBV6-3 and TRBJ2-1; 8 bases are a match to TRBD2. The ends lost 4 bases at V and 6 bases at J; junction bases unmatched: 14. The CDR3 is 17 residues long. CDR1 MNHEY and CDR2 SVGEGT come from the germline V gene. CDR3 bases: TGTGCCAGCAGTTCACTTAGCGGGAAAGGACGCGGCAATGAGCAGTTCTTC. The encoded protein is CASSSLSGKGRGNEQFF.

This clonotype was seen once. A much larger clone differs by one base, so this may be a read error. The rearrangement uses TRBV7-2 and TRBJ2-2, with 8 bases that match TRBD1. The CDR3 is made up of 15 amino acids. CDR1 and CDR2 (germline): SGHTA, FQGNSA. As DNA, the CDR3 is TGTGCCAGCAGCTTAGAGCCAGGGGGCACCGGGGAGCTGCTTTTT. Encoded protein: CASSLEPGGTGELLF.

There are many counts of this clonotype. The chain combines TRBV4-1 with TRBJ1-4, with TRBD1 matching over 11 bases. Trimming took 1 base from V and 2 from J; bases not matched to a gene: 3. Germline CDR1 MGHRA, CDR2 YSYEKL. The CDR3 runs to 17 residues. The CDR3, as DNA: TGCGCCAGCAGCCAAGTCGGACAGGGGGCGACTAATGAAAAACTGTTTTTT. As protein: CASSQVGQGATNEKLFF.

With respect to this clonotype: This could be a read error, since a much larger clone is one nucleotide away. The chain joins TRBV20-1 to TRBJ2-7; 7 nucleotides align to TRBD2. Trimming at V came to 5 bases and at J to 4 bases, leaving 11 bases not matched to a gene. The germline CDR1 and CDR2 sequences are DFQATT and SNEGSKA (reference sequence). The CDR3 length is 14 residues. As DNA, the CDR3 is TGCAGTGCTGGAATTCACGGCGGGAGATACGAGCAGTACTTC. Residues: CSAGIHGGRYEQYF.

This clonotype has at least ten counts. The gene calls are TRBV9 and TRBJ2-1, with 8 bases fitting TRBD2. The germline gives CDR1 SGDLS, CDR2 YYNGEE. Losses at the gene ends were 0 bases for V and 7 bases for J; bases not matched to a gene: 6. The CDR3 runs 15 residues. This CDR3 reads CASSVGEREMNEQFF. The DNA for the CDR3 is TGTGCCAGCAGCGTAGGAGAGCGGGAGATGAATGAGCAGTTCTTC.